This T cell receptor (beta chain) derives from a study of a mutant IDH1 vaccine in newly diagnosed glioma. Study at large: Averaging approximately 40 years of age, treated patients were roughly 60% male and 37.5% female. Previous care, which was radiotherapy, temozolomide, or both, most often involved both. Points from the study as a whole: Of the patients, 85% to 95% had vaccine-induced immune responses.

This CDR3 spans 14 amino acids. In germline, CDR1 is ENHRY, CDR2 SYGVKD. Unmatched junction bases numbered 7, after V lost 10 bases and J lost 5 bases. The sample holds a few counts of this clone. The antigen is not known. Time point meaning: baseline, week 1 (first vaccination visit). Indicated treatment: pre-vaccination baseline after standard-of-care therapy. Each donor presented with a new WHO grade 3 or 4 astrocytoma that tested IDH1-mutant and showed ATRX loss. Only in-frame clones appear in the TCRdb table, and some are missing; sequencing was by immunoSEQ multiplex PCR. This sample yields about 33,000 clones, of which 80% to 90% are seen a single time; around 4.9% belongs to the top ten.

The chain links TRBV10-3 to TRBJ2-1; 11 bases align to TRBD2. The receptor's source is a woman aged 40 to 50 with glioma. The sample consisted of PBMCs, taken from a glioma patient treated with radiotherapy, temozolomide or both. CDR3: CATVAGGTDNEQFF. In DNA, the CDR3 is TGTGCCACGGTAGCGGGGGGGACCGACAATGAGCAGTTCTTC.